A selection of T cell receptor beta chains follows, all from one sample in a study of T cell responses to AZD1222 COVID-19 vaccine. The protocol was immunoSEQ multiplex PCR, while the TCRdb copy is restricted to in-frame clones and leaves out a portion. The sample lists approximately 140,000 clones, about nine tenths seen once, with 1.5% to 2% in the top ten. This specimen was peripheral blood, taken 28 days after the second AZD1222 dose. All receptors derive from an adult who received the AZD1222 COVID-19 vaccine. CDR3s leave out the opening cysteine and the closing phenylalanine or tryptophan. Fields, in order: V gene, J gene, CDR3 length, CDR3 protein.

v_call: TRBV6-6
j_call: TRBJ2-5
cdr3_length: 12
cdr3_aa: ASSWVREAKTQY

v_call: TRBV3-1/TRBV3-2
j_call: TRBJ1-2
cdr3_length: 11
cdr3_aa: ASSQGEGGGYT

v_call: TRBV9
j_call: TRBJ2-2
cdr3_length: 14
cdr3_aa: ASSVGGGTQTGELF

v_call: TRBV27
j_call: TRBJ1-6
cdr3_length: 14
cdr3_aa: ASARGRGQDNSPLH

v_call: TRBV2
j_call: TRBJ1-5
cdr3_length: 13
cdr3_aa: ASSWDGLGNQPQH

v_call: TRBV18
j_call: TRBJ1-1
cdr3_length: 13
cdr3_aa: ASSPRRGQNTEAF

v_call: TRBV29-1
j_call: TRBJ1-2
cdr3_length: 11
cdr3_aa: SVEGQGEYGYT

v_call: TRBV19
j_call: TRBJ2-5
cdr3_length: 12
cdr3_aa: ASSILGGGETQY

v_call: TRBV5-1
j_call: TRBJ2-1
cdr3_length: 15
cdr3_aa: ASSLGGTSGSRDEQF

v_call: TRBV19
j_call: TRBJ1-4
cdr3_length: 16
cdr3_aa: ASSPTGTNHPTNEKLF

v_call: TRBV19
j_call: TRBJ2-5
cdr3_length: 11
cdr3_aa: ASGELGSETQY

v_call: TRBV4-1
j_call: TRBJ2-2
cdr3_length: 13
cdr3_aa: ASSRGSGNTGELF

v_call: TRBV6-5
j_call: TRBJ2-4
cdr3_length: 11
cdr3_aa: ASSSGTQNIQY

v_call: TRBV11-3
j_call: TRBJ2-3
cdr3_length: 10
cdr3_aa: ASSKGSDTQY

v_call: TRBV3-1/TRBV3-2
j_call: TRBJ1-5
cdr3_length: 13
cdr3_aa: ASSSGWPSNQPQH

v_call: TRBV5-1
j_call: TRBJ1-2
cdr3_length: 13
cdr3_aa: ASSLGQGARYGYT

v_call: TRBV29-1
j_call: TRBJ1-2
cdr3_length: 13
cdr3_aa: SVEEWDRGPYGYT

v_call: TRBV6-5
j_call: TRBJ2-1
cdr3_length: 13
cdr3_aa: ASTLVDGPYNEQF

v_call: TRBV10-3
j_call: TRBJ2-1
cdr3_length: 11
cdr3_aa: AIRPQEIDEQF

v_call: TRBV7-2
j_call: TRBJ1-5
cdr3_length: 12
cdr3_aa: ASSPDRGHQPQH

v_call: TRBV2
j_call: TRBJ1-5
cdr3_length: 13
cdr3_aa: ASSATIRGNQPQH

v_call: TRBV7-9
j_call: TRBJ2-3
cdr3_length: 13
cdr3_aa: ASSSGVNGADTQY

v_call: TRBV30
j_call: TRBJ1-1
cdr3_length: 11
cdr3_aa: AWSVVGATEAF

v_call: TRBV5-6
j_call: TRBJ2-6
cdr3_length: 13
cdr3_aa: ASSLGGSGANVLT

v_call: TRBV19
j_call: TRBJ1-5
cdr3_length: 11
cdr3_aa: ASSPYSNQPQH

v_call: TRBV2
j_call: TRBJ2-2
cdr3_length: 14
cdr3_aa: ASSAQGLSNTGELF

v_call: TRBV5-1
j_call: TRBJ2-3
cdr3_length: 12
cdr3_aa: ASSLGGYTDTQY

v_call: TRBV11-2
j_call: TRBJ2-1
cdr3_length: 13
cdr3_aa: ASSLVSGREAEQF

v_call: TRBV7-9
j_call: TRBJ1-1
cdr3_length: 13
cdr3_aa: ASSLFQVPGTEAF

v_call: TRBV27
j_call: TRBJ2-3
cdr3_length: 9
cdr3_aa: ASSSTDTQY

v_call: TRBV7-2
j_call: TRBJ1-4
cdr3_length: 13
cdr3_aa: ASSLYTATNEKLF

v_call: TRBV29-1
j_call: TRBJ1-6
cdr3_length: 11
cdr3_aa: SVREGSDSPLH

v_call: TRBV4-1
j_call: TRBJ2-4
cdr3_length: 14
cdr3_aa: ASSQVGRDTKNIQY

v_call: TRBV10-1
j_call: TRBJ2-3
cdr3_length: 14
cdr3_aa: ASSESAGWGTDTQY

v_call: TRBV30
j_call: TRBJ1-2
cdr3_length: 10
cdr3_aa: AWIGQAYGYT

v_call: TRBV30
j_call: TRBJ1-2
cdr3_length: 10
cdr3_aa: AGRQGHYGYT

v_call: TRBV2
j_call: TRBJ2-2
cdr3_length: 12
cdr3_aa: AIERDSNAGELF

v_call: TRBV7-9
j_call: TRBJ1-3
cdr3_length: 12
cdr3_aa: ASRPPPSGNTIY

v_call: TRBV7-2
j_call: TRBJ2-2
cdr3_length: 11
cdr3_aa: ASSQYRPGELF

v_call: TRBV6-5
j_call: TRBJ2-3
cdr3_length: 13
cdr3_aa: ASRILAGAPDTQY

v_call: TRBV7-3
j_call: TRBJ2-5
cdr3_length: 10
cdr3_aa: ASSLSGGTQY

v_call: TRBV13
j_call: TRBJ2-3
cdr3_length: 15
cdr3_aa: ASSHRTSGRHTDTQY

v_call: TRBV5-8
j_call: TRBJ2-1
cdr3_length: 16
cdr3_aa: ASSLRGLAGSSYNEQF

v_call: TRBV30
j_call: TRBJ1-6
cdr3_length: 10
cdr3_aa: AWRRTLGPLH

v_call: TRBV25-1
j_call: TRBJ1-2
cdr3_length: 15
cdr3_aa: ASSEYRGTGLDYGYT

v_call: TRBV7-8
j_call: TRBJ2-1
cdr3_length: 11
cdr3_aa: ASSLGLALEQF

v_call: TRBV30
j_call: TRBJ1-1
cdr3_length: 9
cdr3_aa: AWRLPSMAF

v_call: TRBV2
j_call: TRBJ1-2
cdr3_length: 14
cdr3_aa: ASSSRNRGNIDGYT

v_call: TRBV19
j_call: TRBJ2-6
cdr3_length: 14
cdr3_aa: ASSGGTVSGANVLT

v_call: TRBV6-5
j_call: TRBJ2-1
cdr3_length: 14
cdr3_aa: ASSYSSAGGYNEQF

v_call: TRBV3-1/TRBV3-2
j_call: TRBJ1-1
cdr3_length: 12
cdr3_aa: ASSQGQVNTEAF

v_call: TRBV6-6
j_call: TRBJ2-1
cdr3_length: 13
cdr3_aa: ASSYTGTYYNEQF

v_call: TRBV10-3
j_call: TRBJ1-3
cdr3_length: 12
cdr3_aa: AIRSDRAGNTIY

v_call: TRBV7-8
j_call: TRBJ2-1
cdr3_length: 10
cdr3_aa: ASSLPQGGQF

v_call: TRBV2
j_call: TRBJ1-5
cdr3_length: 13
cdr3_aa: ASSERDNSNQPQH

v_call: TRBV5-1
j_call: TRBJ1-3
cdr3_length: 10
cdr3_aa: ASQGHENTIY

v_call: TRBV10-3
j_call: TRBJ2-3
cdr3_length: 11
cdr3_aa: ATGWGLADTQY

v_call: TRBV5-1
j_call: TRBJ2-3
cdr3_length: 11
cdr3_aa: ASSERGTDTQY

v_call: TRBV3-1/TRBV3-2
j_call: TRBJ1-3
cdr3_length: 13
cdr3_aa: ASSHGTKTGNTIY